A selection of T cell receptor beta chains follows, all from one sample in a study of cytomegalovirus exposure and HLA in healthy donors. Assay: immunoSEQ multiplex PCR; the TCRdb copy retains only in-frame clones and omits some. There are some 200,000 clones in the sample; roughly four fifths occur only once, and more than 1.5% lies in the top ten. Sequencing used PBMCs. The receptor source for this set is a middle-aged man in good health and CMV-seronegative. The CDR3 runs from the conserved cysteine through the conserved F or W. The order of the fields is D gene, J gene, V gene, clone size, CDR3 protein, CDR3 DNA. The D gene is left open where the match is weak. A clone size is listed for some rows: how often the clone was seen (once, few, many), or a class if it is expanded.

D: TRBD1; J: TRBJ1-2; V: TRBV5-1; size: -; CDR3: CASSSPGQGSYGYTF; DNA: TGCGCCAGCAGCTCCCCGGGACAGGGAAGCTATGGCTACACCTTC
D: -; J: TRBJ1-1; V: TRBV12-5; size: once; CDR3: CASGIPGQLAFF; DNA: TGTGCTAGTGGTATACCGGGACAACTGGCTTTCTTT
D: TRBD2; J: TRBJ2-1; V: TRBV28; size: -; CDR3: CASTIVGGNVNEQFF; DNA: TGTGCCAGCACTATAGTGGGGGGGAACGTGAATGAGCAGTTCTTC
D: TRBD1; J: TRBJ2-1; V: TRBV19; size: -; CDR3: CASSPRDRAIHEQFF; DNA: TGTGCCAGTAGTCCCCGGGACAGGGCGATCCATGAGCAGTTCTTC
D: -; J: TRBJ2-6; V: TRBV19; size: -; CDR3: CASSFRGSSGANVLTF; DNA: TGTGCCAGTAGTTTTCGGGGTAGCTCTGGGGCCAACGTCCTGACTTTC
D: TRBD2; J: TRBJ2-2; V: TRBV5-1; size: -; CDR3: CASSWAELAGDTGELFF; DNA: TGCGCCAGCAGCTGGGCAGAGCTAGCGGGAGACACCGGGGAGCTGTTTTTT
D: -; J: TRBJ2-2; V: TRBV27; size: -; CDR3: CASSLRQAGTGELFF; DNA: TGTGCCAGCAGTCTACGACAGGCGGGCACCGGGGAGCTGTTTTTT
D: -; J: TRBJ1-1; V: TRBV5-1; size: -; CDR3: CASSLAYASGVEAFF; DNA: TGCGCCAGCAGCTTGGCCTATGCGTCAGGGGTTGAAGCTTTCTTT
D: TRBD1; J: TRBJ2-2; V: TRBV6-6; size: -; CDR3: CASSYAQGAPGELFF; DNA: TGTGCCAGCAGTTACGCCCAGGGGGCGCCCGGGGAGCTGTTTTTT
D: -; J: TRBJ1-1; V: TRBV28; size: -; CDR3: CASRQGGGAKLNTEAFF; DNA: TGTGCCAGCAGGCAGGGTGGGGGGGCTAAACTGAACACTGAAGCTTTCTTT
D: -; J: TRBJ1-5; V: TRBV7-2; size: -; CDR3: CASSSSGQPNQPQHF; DNA: TGTGCCAGCAGCTCTTCAGGACAGCCCAATCAGCCCCAGCATTTT
D: -; J: TRBJ2-1; V: TRBV29-1; size: -; CDR3: CSVEVRQGLYSRNEQFF; DNA: TGCAGCGTTGAAGTCAGGCAGGGGCTTTATTCCCGCAATGAGCAGTTCTTC
D: TRBD1; J: TRBJ2-5; V: TRBV18; size: -; CDR3: CASSRVQGRETQYF; DNA: TGTGCCAGCTCGCGCGTACAGGGGCGGGAGACCCAGTACTTC
D: TRBD2; J: TRBJ2-4; V: TRBV28; size: few; CDR3: CASSPRTSGSPREYF; DNA: TGTGCCAGCAGTCCCCGGACTAGCGGGAGTCCCCGGGAGTACTTC
D: TRBD1; J: TRBJ1-6; V: TRBV6-5; size: few; CDR3: CASSYGTGGNSPLHF; DNA: TGTGCCAGCAGTTACGGGACAGGGGGTAATTCACCCCTCCACTTT
D: TRBD2; J: TRBJ2-1; V: TRBV9; size: -; CDR3: CASSVGVRERGLAGSNEQFF; DNA: TGTGCCAGCAGCGTAGGTGTCAGGGAGAGGGGACTAGCCGGTTCCAATGAGCAGTTCTTC
D: -; J: TRBJ2-1; V: TRBV25-1; size: -; CDR3: CASTLINEQFF; DNA: TGTGCCAGCACCCTTATCAATGAGCAGTTCTTC
D: TRBD2; J: TRBJ2-5; V: TRBV28; size: -; CDR3: CASNSGGETQYF; DNA: TGTGCCAGTAACTCGGGGGGGGAGACCCAGTACTTC
D: -; J: TRBJ1-5; V: TRBV7-6; size: -; CDR3: CASSLDTSLSNQPQHF; DNA: TGTGCCAGCAGCTTAGACACATCCCTTAGCAATCAGCCCCAGCATTTT
D: TRBD2; J: TRBJ2-6; V: TRBV27; size: -; CDR3: CASSLSQVSGGANVLTF; DNA: TGTGCCAGCAGTTTGTCCCAGGTATCGGGAGGGGCCAACGTCCTGACCTTC
D: TRBD1; J: TRBJ1-2; V: TRBV29-1; size: -; CDR3: CSVLYTGQGAANYGYTF; DNA: TGCAGCGTCCTTTACACGGGACAGGGGGCTGCTAACTATGGCTACACCTTC
D: TRBD1; J: TRBJ2-7; V: TRBV7-3; size: -; CDR3: CASSPRDSPSYEQYF; DNA: TGTGCCAGCAGCCCTAGGGACAGTCCCTCCTACGAGCAGTACTTC
D: -; J: TRBJ2-5; V: TRBV9; size: once; CDR3: CASNVGRYQETQYF; DNA: TGTGCCAGCAACGTAGGGCGGTACCAAGAGACCCAGTACTTC
D: TRBD2; J: TRBJ2-5; V: TRBV7-2; size: -; CDR3: CASSLGLAGQETQYF; DNA: TGTGCCAGCAGCTTAGGACTAGCGGGCCAAGAGACCCAGTACTTC
D: -; J: TRBJ2-6; V: TRBV2; size: -; CDR3: CASSEEGSGANVLTF; DNA: TGTGCCAGCAGTGAGGAGGGCTCTGGGGCCAACGTCCTGACTTTC
D: TRBD2; J: TRBJ2-3; V: TRBV5-4; size: -; CDR3: CASSPPGLAGGTDTQYF; DNA: TGTGCCAGCAGCCCCCCGGGACTAGCGGGGGGCACAGATACGCAGTATTTT
D: -; J: TRBJ1-5; V: TRBV15; size: -; CDR3: CATSRGQGINQPQHF; DNA: TGTGCCACCAGCAGAGGGCAGGGAATCAATCAGCCCCAGCATTTT
D: TRBD2; J: TRBJ2-3; V: TRBV9; size: -; CDR3: CASSVGGSGGATDTQYF; DNA: TGTGCCAGCAGCGTAGGGGGTAGCGGGGGGGCAACAGATACGCAGTATTTT
D: -; J: TRBJ2-3; V: TRBV7-9; size: once; CDR3: CATQGKSTDTQYF; DNA: TGTGCCACACAGGGAAAAAGCACAGATACGCAGTATTTT
D: TRBD2; J: TRBJ2-7; V: TRBV7-2; size: -; CDR3: CASSLVGGSYEQYF; DNA: TGTGCCAGCAGCTTAGTGGGCGGGAGCTACGAGCAGTACTTC
D: -; J: TRBJ1-2; V: TRBV9; size: -; CDR3: CASSVDRNYGYTF; DNA: TGTGCCAGCAGCGTAGACAGGAACTATGGCTACACCTTC
D: -; J: TRBJ2-5; V: TRBV19; size: -; CDR3: CASSTPWGEKETQYF; DNA: TGTGCCAGTAGTACCCCTTGGGGGGAGAAAGAGACCCAGTACTTC
D: TRBD1; J: TRBJ2-1; V: TRBV2; size: -; CDR3: CASIGTGFYNEQFF; DNA: TGTGCCAGCATTGGGACAGGTTTTTACAATGAGCAGTTCTTC
D: -; J: TRBJ2-7; V: TRBV5-4; size: -; CDR3: CARPRWESYEQYF; DNA: TGTGCACGACCCCGGTGGGAGTCCTACGAGCAGTACTTC
D: TRBD2; J: TRBJ2-1; V: TRBV7-9; size: -; CDR3: CSSSTDGLGSYNEQFF; DNA: TGTTCCAGCAGCACCGACGGACTAGGCTCCTACAATGAGCAGTTCTTC
D: -; J: TRBJ1-5; V: TRBV7-9; size: -; CDR3: CASSLEQGGPNQPQHF; DNA: TGTGCCAGCAGCTTGGAGCAGGGAGGCCCCAATCAGCCCCAGCATTTT
D: -; J: TRBJ1-6; V: TRBV5-8; size: few; CDR3: CASSLRGLPLHF; DNA: TGTGCCAGCAGCTTGCGCGGTTTACCCCTCCACTTT
D: TRBD2; J: TRBJ2-1; V: TRBV7-3; size: -; CDR3: CASSSLAGEGNEQFF; DNA: TGTGCCAGCAGCTCGCTAGCGGGAGAGGGCAATGAGCAGTTCTTC
D: TRBD1; J: TRBJ1-6; V: TRBV5-1; size: -; CDR3: CASSRAGTAILNSPLHF; DNA: TGCGCCAGCAGCCGGGCCGGGACAGCAATCCTAAATTCACCCCTCCACTTT
D: TRBD1; J: TRBJ2-2; V: TRBV19; size: -; CDR3: CASSIAFDRGSGTGELFF; DNA: TGTGCCAGTAGTATAGCTTTTGACAGGGGGTCTGGTACCGGCGAGCTGTTTTTT
D: TRBD1; J: TRBJ2-7; V: TRBV10-3; size: -; CDR3: CAITLGQGYEQYF; DNA: TGTGCCATCACCTTGGGACAGGGCTACGAGCAGTACTTC
D: TRBD1; J: TRBJ1-6; V: TRBV13; size: -; CDR3: CASSSSTGESPLHF; DNA: TGTGCCAGCAGCTCGTCAACAGGGGAATCACCCCTCCACTTT
D: -; J: TRBJ2-7; V: TRBV13; size: -; CDR3: CASSPGGAASYEQYF; DNA: TGTGCCAGCAGCCCCGGCGGGGCGGCCTCCTACGAGCAGTACTTC
D: TRBD1; J: TRBJ2-4; V: TRBV30; size: -; CDR3: CAQDRGGNIQYF; DNA: TGTGCCCAAGACAGGGGTGGAAACATTCAGTACTTC
D: -; J: TRBJ2-3; V: TRBV7-2; size: -; CDR3: CASSSAWLESTDTQYF; DNA: TGTGCCAGCAGTTCCGCTTGGCTTGAAAGCACAGATACGCAGTATTTT
D: TRBD2; J: TRBJ2-1; V: TRBV9; size: -; CDR3: CASSVEQRGGSYNEQFF; DNA: TGTGCCAGCAGCGTAGAGCAGCGGGGGGGATCCTACAATGAGCAGTTCTTC
D: -; J: TRBJ2-7; V: TRBV6-5; size: few; CDR3: CASSSRVSYEQYF; DNA: TGTGCCAGCAGTTCCAGGGTATCCTACGAGCAGTACTTC
D: TRBD2; J: TRBJ2-3; V: TRBV7-2; size: -; CDR3: CASSPRGSGDRYF; DNA: TGTGCCAGCAGCCCCCGAGGTAGCGGGGATCGGTATTTT
D: TRBD1; J: TRBJ2-6; V: TRBV7-9; size: -; CDR3: CASSFIQGTGPSGANVLTF; DNA: TGTGCCAGCAGCTTTATCCAAGGGACAGGCCCCTCTGGGGCCAACGTCCTGACTTTC
D: TRBD1; J: TRBJ1-6; V: TRBV7-9; size: few; CDR3: CASSSGDSSYNSPLHF; DNA: TGTGCCAGCAGCTCTGGGGACAGCTCCTATAATTCACCCCTCCACTTT
D: -; J: TRBJ2-2; V: TRBV5-1; size: -; CDR3: CASSLVLARTGELFF; DNA: TGCGCCAGCAGCTTGGTACTAGCTCGTACCGGGGAGCTGTTTTTT